What follows is one T cell receptor beta chain and its context. This entry belongs to a study of blood T cell repertoires in COVID-19. TCRdb's copy holds only in-frame clones and misses some; the assay was immunoSEQ multiplex PCR. The repertoire holds about 210,000 clones, with 90% as singletons. With V trimmed by 6 bases and J by 9 bases, 11 bases remained unmatched. The CDR3 loop spans 14 amino acids. Looked up from germline, CDR1 is LGHNA and CDR2 is YNFKEQ. The material sequenced was PBMCs or T cells enriched from blood (not recorded which). The rearrangement uses TRBV4-2 and TRBJ2-1, with 7 nucleotides matching TRBD2. The TCR sequence derives from a man aged 25 to 40 who had recovered from COVID-19. Here the CDR3 reads CASSTGTTKSEQFF. The CDR3 coding sequence is TGTGCCAGCAGTACCGGGACTACCAAAAGTGAGCAGTTCTTC.